Detailed here is one T cell receptor (beta chain). Its antigen is unidentified. This entry comes from a study of T cells in localized non-small cell lung cancer. V was shortened by 0 bases and J by 11 bases, with 3 bases between the two germline ends. This CDR3 region has 9 residues. From germline, CDR1 is SGDLS and CDR2 YYNGEE. Findings and limits, study-wide: Adjacent lung was found to contain a median about 55 of the top 100 tumor clones. Measurement of T cell clonality placed uninvolved adjacent lung highest, above the level in tumor. Multi-region tumor sequencing was not done, so intratumor heterogeneity could not be excluded.

TCRdb keeps only in-frame clones here, not all; method: immunoSEQ multiplex PCR. Counted here are around 130,000 clones, about 90% occurring once; the ten biggest clones make up around 1.5%. The TCR originated in an older female donor with stage I lung adenocarcinoma. This material consisted of peripheral blood, taken before any cancer treatment. The rearrangement links TRBV9 to TRBJ2-7; no firm D call. In DNA, the CDR3 is TGTGCCAGCAGCGTAGTGGAGTACTTC. Its translation is CASSVVEYF.